This T cell receptor (beta chain) comes out of a study of cytomegalovirus exposure and HLA in healthy donors. Findings and caveats of the study: The classifier reportedly diagnosed cytomegalovirus status with high specificity and sensitivity.

PCR used 60 Vbeta primers and 13 Jbeta primers. Sequencing used immunoSEQ multiplex PCR; TCRdb keeps in-frame clones, though not all of them. The sample yields around 100,000 clones, under 85% seen once. CDR1 is GTSNPN, CDR2 SVGIG, per germline (reference sequence). The CDR3 is 13 residues long. Trimming stripped 5 bases from V and 5 bases from J, with 13 bases between. On this clone: As yet, its antigen is unknown.

The source is a middle-aged man in good health and CMV-seronegative. The J gene is TRBJ2-1, the V gene TRBV30; D possibly corresponds to TRBD1 (6 bases). The sequencing input was PBMCs. CDR3 protein: CAWVRGPHNEQFF. The DNA for the CDR3 is TGTGCCTGGGTCAGGGGTCCCCACAATGAGCAGTTCTTC.